The 26 T cell receptor beta chains below were found in one sample sequenced in a study of T cell clusters in autoimmune cytopenias. Multiplex touch-down PCR amplified TRB using TRB-A and TRB-B pools in one tube. From its re-call of the multiplex PCR reads, TCRdb lists each CDR3 protein once, without DNA. The listing records under 8,500 distinct CDR3 sequences. Each sample's input was 200 to 300 ng genomic DNA, 38,000 or so genome equivalents. The sequencing input was peripheral blood. The receptors derive from a human donor with an autoimmune cytopenia or autoimmune hepatitis (not recorded which).

This rearrangement joins TRBV18 to TRBJ2-2. This CDR3 is built from 12 residues. Germline V gene data show CDR1 as KGHSH and CDR2 as LQKENI. The CDR3 loop is CASSPSSGELFF.

J is TRBJ1-3 and V is TRBV5-1. The germline gives CDR1 SGHRS, CDR2 YFSETQ. The CDR3 contains 14 residues. CDR3 protein: CASSSQGSGNTIYF.

V is TRBV5-4 and J is TRBJ2-1; TCRdb returns TRBD1, unconfirmable since there is no DNA. The CDR3 sequence is 12 residues long. The germline V gene encodes CDR1 SGHNT and CDR2 YYREEE (reference sequence). The CDR3 here is CASILGGAEQFF.

CDR3 in amino acids: CASSLWTSGNTGELFF. The genes are TRBV27 and TRBJ2-2; no DNA is available, so the TRBD2 call from TCRdb remains unchecked. CDR3 size: 16 residues. Germline V gives CDR1 MNHEY, CDR2 SMNVEV (reference sequence).

V usage is TRBV28 and J usage is TRBJ1-3. The CDR3 sequence is 13 residues long. Germline assignment: CDR1 MDHEN and CDR2 SYDVKM. CDR3 in amino acids: CATSEVIGNTIYF.

The chain is built from TRBV12-3 or TRBV12-4 and TRBJ2-1; without DNA, the TCRdb call of TRBD2 cannot be checked. The CDR3 is 14 amino acids. The CDR3 spells CASRLEEAHNEQFF.

This sequence joins TRBV19 and TRBJ2-5; TCRdb designates TRBD2, a call that cannot be tested without DNA. The CDR3 covers 12 residues. Germline CDR1 and CDR2: LNHDA and SQIVND (reference sequence). CDR3 residues: CASSPDFKTQYF.

According to its frequency, this clonotype is medium-sized. The chain employs TRBV29-1 and TRBJ2-1; the D gene TCRdb calls, TRBD1, cannot be checked with no DNA. This CDR3 has 14 amino acids. Germline V gives CDR1 SQVTM, CDR2 ANQGSEA. CDR3 amino acids: CSGRGGSHGEEQFF.

This clonotype is medium-sized (0.01 to 0.1%) by frequency. V gene TRBV24-1 combines with J gene TRBJ2-5. CDR3 length equals 13 residues. In germline, CDR1 is KGHDR, CDR2 SFDVKD. The CDR3 here is CATSDQDARPQYF.

Frequency places this clonotype as medium-sized. This chain joins TRBV12-3 or TRBV12-4 and TRBJ2-3; TCRdb reports TRBD2, a call that lacks DNA to check it against. The length of the CDR3 is 12 residues. CDR3 sequence: CASRGSGYTQYF.

The V call is TRBV6-5, the J call TRBJ2-1; absent DNA, TCRdb's TRBD2 call cannot be checked. The CDR3 is 17 amino acids. CDR1 and CDR2 from the germline V gene are MNHEY and SVGAGI. The CDR3 reads CASSRGASGSGNNEQFF.

Measured by frequency, this clonotype is medium-sized. This sequence joins TRBV5-5 and TRBJ2-1; TCRdb picks TRBD2, but there is no DNA to check that call. The CDR3 consists of 14 residues. Looked up from germline, CDR1 is SGHKS and CDR2 is YYEKEE (reference sequence). Here the CDR3 reads CASTRGASGNEQFF.

J is TRBJ1-5 and V is TRBV13. Germline V gives CDR1 PRHDT, CDR2 FYEKMQ (reference sequence). The CDR3 consists of 13 residues. The CDR3 reads CASSLDSNQPQHF.

The chain's CDR3 is CASRQGWDEQFF. The chain joins TRBV25-1 to TRBJ2-1; TCRdb selects TRBD1, and the lack of DNA leaves this call unchecked. This CDR3 has 12 residues. The germline V gene has CDR1 MGHDK and CDR2 SYGVNS.

The chain uses TRBV20-1 and TRBJ1-3. CDR1 is DFQATT and CDR2 is SNEGSKA in the germline V gene (reference sequence). CDR3 length equals 14 residues. The chain's CDR3 is CSARDVVSGNTIYF.

Its frequency marks this clonotype as medium-sized. V and J are TRBV6-5 and TRBJ2-3; TCRdb returns TRBD1, unconfirmable since there is no DNA. The CDR3 extends over 17 amino acids. CDR1 and CDR2 from the germline V gene are MNHEY and SVGAGI. The CDR3 protein is CASSYSIHGGARDTQYF.

The chain employs TRBV12-3 or TRBV12-4 and TRBJ2-1. The length of the CDR3 is 13 residues. CDR3 amino acids: CASSFGSYNEQFF.

This clonotype shows up as medium-sized by frequency. The gene calls are TRBV29-1 and TRBJ1-2. CDR1 and CDR2 from the germline V gene are SQVTM and ANQGSEA. The CDR3 contains 11 residues. CDR3: CSVEQNYGYTF.

This chain joins TRBV12-3 or TRBV12-4 and TRBJ2-1; TCRdb's D call of TRBD2 is untestable without DNA. The CDR3 spans 13 residues. The CDR3 loop is CASSLGGRNEQFF.

The CDR3 here is CASTIQGGNTIYF. The chain joins TRBV11-2 to TRBJ1-3; TCRdb indicates TRBD1, and absent DNA this call remains unverified. Germline V gives CDR1 SGHAT, CDR2 FQNNGV. The CDR3 consists of 13 residues.

Frequency places this clonotype as medium-sized. The chain employs TRBV13 and TRBJ2-3; with no DNA, the TCRdb D assignment of TRBD2 cannot be verified. Looked up from germline, CDR1 is PRHDT and CDR2 is FYEKMQ (reference sequence). The CDR3 is 13 amino acids. CDR3: CASSGSRADTQYF.

V and J are TRBV13 and TRBJ2-1; TCRdb reports TRBD2, a call that lacks DNA to check it against. The germline V gene encodes CDR1 PRHDT and CDR2 FYEKMQ (reference sequence). This CDR3 is 17 amino acids long. This chain's CDR3 is CASSALRERASYNEQFF.

By frequency, this clonotype registers medium-sized (0.01 to 0.1%). The chain carries TRBV6-6 and TRBJ2-7. The CDR3 length is 11 residues. Germline V gives CDR1 MNHNY, CDR2 SVGAGI (reference sequence). CDR3 region: CASSLEGKQYF.

This clonotype shows up as medium-sized (0.01 to 0.1%) by frequency. V usage is TRBV6-5 and J usage is TRBJ1-2. The germline gives CDR1 MNHEY, CDR2 SVGAGI. The CDR3 runs 14 residues. The CDR3 sequence is CASSNRIGGYGYTF.

The chain has TRBV12-3 or TRBV12-4 and TRBJ2-1; the D call of TRBD2 rests on TCRdb alone, since no DNA is present to check it. The CDR3 extends over 15 amino acids. Here the CDR3 reads CASTKEREAYNEQFF.

J is TRBJ1-2 and V is TRBV7-4; TCRdb selects TRBD1, and the lack of DNA leaves this call unchecked. The CDR3 covers 11 residues. From germline, CDR1 is SGHVT and CDR2 SQSDAQ. The CDR3 here is CARSDQGCYTF.